This TCR beta chain was sequenced in a study of control samples from healthy donors and cancer patients. Data came from immunoSEQ multiplex PCR; TCRdb stores just in-frame clones and leaves some out. The sample has around 250,000 clones; over 75% are singletons. Trimming pared 0 bases from V and 4 bases from J, leaving 12 bases between. Per the germline V gene, CDR1 is SGDLS and CDR2 is YYNGEE. The length of the CDR3 is 15 residues. The clonotype comes from a woman between 55 and 75 years old with lung cancer. This sequence joins TRBV9 and TRBJ2-3; D might be TRBD1 or TRBD2, each matching 6 bases. The sequenced sample was PBMCs. CDR3: CASSVGWGAADTQYF. Here the CDR3 DNA reads TGTGCCAGCAGCGTAGGATGGGGGGCTGCAGATACGCAGTATTTT.